The clone carrying this TCR beta chain was counted only a few times. Its specificity is unknown. Sequence at one end of the junction differs from germline and may be a read error. This CDR3 spans 12 amino acids. Germline CDR1 reads SEHNR; CDR2 reads FQNEAQ (reference sequence). The data stem from a study of cytomegalovirus exposure and HLA in healthy donors. Study findings and constraints: Later on, a genetic analysis was performed. It linked a missense variant in DCLRE1C with V- and J-gene trimming of TCR beta. In vitro experiments confirmed that three CMV-associated chains were specific for CMV antigens. Published work reported that the classifier diagnosed cytomegalovirus status with high specificity and sensitivity. TCR beta sequences reportedly predicted most subjects' HLA-A and HLA-B alleles accurately.

It was with 60 Vbeta and 13 Jbeta primers that the PCR ran. Repertoires were generated with immunoSEQ multiplex PCR, while TCRdb's copy carries only in-frame clones and drops some. The repertoire holds approximately 140,000 clones, over 60% seen once, with 0.8% to 0.95% in the top ten. The receptor was isolated from a woman aged 55-75 years in good health and CMV-seronegative. Material: PBMCs. The chain carries TRBV7-9 and TRBJ1-5; D perhaps matches TRBD1 (5 bases). CDR3 region: CSSTAGNQPQHF. The CDR3 DNA reads as TGTTCCAGCACCGCAGGGAATCAGCCCCAGCATTTT.